A selection of T cell receptor beta chains follows, all from one sample in a study of T cells in Graves' hyperthyroidism and ophthalmopathy. TCRdb re-derived calls from the multiplex PCR reads in MiXCR, one entry per CDR3 protein. Of approximately 720,000 distinct CDR3 sequences listed, around 20% are singletons. Sequenced: blood. These receptors were collected from a woman aged 50 to 65 with Graves' hyperthyroidism that later progressed to Graves' ophthalmopathy. The CDR3 runs from the conserved cysteine through the conserved F or W. D genes are given only for firm matches. Not every row has a clone size; where given, it reads once, few, many or a size class.

v_call	d_call	j_call	clone_size	cdr3_nt	cdr3_aa
TRBV6-1	TRBD1	TRBJ1-5	few	TGTGCCAGCAGCCCCTCGGGACAGGGAAACAATCAGCCCCAGCATTTT	CASSPSGQGNNQPQHF
TRBV7-9	-	TRBJ2-1	-	TGTGCCAGCAGCCAACATCCGACCGACGCGCTGTTCTTC	CASSQHPTDALFF
TRBV5-6	-	TRBJ2-4	-	TGTGCCAGCAGCTCGTCCCCCAGGGTGGGGATAGCCAAAAACATTCAGTACTTC	CASSSSPRVGIAKNIQYF
TRBV5-5	-	TRBJ1-1	-	TGTGCCAGCAGCTCCCTGCGGGAGGGAAACACTGAAGCTTTCTTT	CASSSLREGNTEAFF
TRBV7-9	-	TRBJ2-1	few	TGTGCCACTCCACAACCGAATGAGCAGTTCTTC	CATPQPNEQFF
TRBV30	-	TRBJ1-1	-	TGTGCCTGGAGAGAACCCGGGGCTTTCTTT	CAWREPGAFF
TRBV2	TRBD1	TRBJ1-4	few	TGTGCCAGCAACGGAAGGGGACAGGAGTACCCCCGGGAAAAACTGTTTTTT	CASNGRGQEYPREKLFF
TRBV2	TRBD1	TRBJ1-2	many	TGTGCCAGCACAAGGACAGGGGCTAACTATGGCTACACCTTC	CASTRTGANYGYTF
TRBV3-1	-	TRBJ1-3	-	TGTGCCAGCAGCCAACCCGTGACCGACTTAGGGCACACCATATATTTT	CASSQPVTDLGHTIYF
TRBV27	TRBD1	TRBJ2-3	-	TGTGCCAGCAGCACCGGGACAGTTACCCAGTATTTT	CASSTGTVTQYF
TRBV10-3	-	TRBJ2-3	many	TGTGCCATCAGTGGGGACGATACGCAGTATTTT	CAISGDDTQYF
TRBV20-1	-	TRBJ2-3	many	TGCAGTGCGGGAGGATGGGGGGGCCCGTTCGATACAGATACGCAGTATTTT	CSAGGWGGPFDTDTQYF
TRBV29-1	-	TRBJ1-4	few	TGCAGCGTTTTGCAGGGTAGTAATGAAAAACTGTTTTTT	CSVLQGSNEKLFF
TRBV6-8	-	TRBJ1-2	-	TGTGCCAGCAGTTACCAAAGTAACTATGGCTACACCTTC	CASSYQSNYGYTF
TRBV5-6	-	TRBJ2-3	-	TGTGCCAGCAGATCTATAACAACAGATACGCAGTATTTT	CASRSITTDTQYF
TRBV30	-	TRBJ1-2	many	TGTGCCTGGAGCCCCGGGCTCGGTCGGGAGTATGGCTACACCTTC	CAWSPGLGREYGYTF
TRBV10-2	-	TRBJ2-4	-	TGCGCCAGCAGTGATGGAGGGGGGGGGCCCAAAAACATTCAGTACTTC	CASSDGGGGPKNIQYF
TRBV15	-	TRBJ2-3	-	TGTGCCACCAGCAGAGACCTCTTGCTTTTGGACCCCTCCACAGATACGCAGTATTTT	CATSRDLLLLDPSTDTQYF
TRBV25-1	-	TRBJ1-1	few	TGTGCCAGCAGTGAGGAATTGACAGCGAGAACTGAAGCTTTCTTT	CASSEELTARTEAFF
TRBV6-1	TRBD1	TRBJ1-6	few	TGTGCCAGCAGTTACTCACAGGGGGCGAGGAATTCACCCCTCCACTTT	CASSYSQGARNSPLHF
TRBV7-8	TRBD1	TRBJ2-7	many	TGTGCCAGCAGCTTAGAAGGGACAGAGTCCTACGAGCAGTACTTC	CASSLEGTESYEQYF
TRBV5-5	-	TRBJ2-1	-	TGTGCCAGCAGCTTCCGGGGCCCCTCCTACAATGAGCAGTTCTTC	CASSFRGPSYNEQFF
TRBV7-9	-	TRBJ2-1	many	TGTGCCAGCAGCTTAGTCTCAGGGGAGGGTCACAATGAGCAGTTCTTC	CASSLVSGEGHNEQFF
TRBV7-2	TRBD2	TRBJ2-3	-	TGTGCCAGCAGCTTACAGGCTTCTAGCGGGGTGGATACGCAGTATTTT	CASSLQASSGVDTQYF
TRBV10-3	-	TRBJ2-1	-	TGTGCCATCAGTGTCCTAAGAGGGGCTCCCGGGGTCAATGAGCAGTTCTTC	CAISVLRGAPGVNEQFF
TRBV2	-	TRBJ1-2	few	TGTGCCAGCAGTGTAGGGGACCCCGGGAGCTACACCTTC	CASSVGDPGSYTF
TRBV15	TRBD1	TRBJ1-5	-	TGTGCCACCAGCAGATCCTACAGGGGGGATACAAGCAATCAGCCCCAGCATTTT	CATSRSYRGDTSNQPQHF
TRBV7-2	-	TRBJ2-3	-	TGTGCCAGCAGCTCGGACCGATTATACACAGATACGCAGTATTTT	CASSSDRLYTDTQYF
TRBV20-1	-	TRBJ1-2	many	TGCAGTGCCCCCTTGGGAGGCACCTATGGCTACACCTTC	CSAPLGGTYGYTF
TRBV5-1	-	TRBJ1-2	-	TGCGCCAGCAGCCCGTCGGGCACCGTGGGGACTATGCGGTACACCTTC	CASSPSGTVGTMRYTF
TRBV6-1	TRBD1	TRBJ2-1	few	TGTGCCAGCAGTCTCAGGGGGTTGCCTTACAATGAGCAGTTCTTC	CASSLRGLPYNEQFF
TRBV6-1	-	TRBJ2-6	-	TGTGCCAGCAGTGGCTCCCTAAAGTCTGGGGCCAACGTCCTGACTTTC	CASSGSLKSGANVLTF